Each of the 10 T cell receptor beta chains below was sequenced from the same sample in a study of control samples from healthy donors and cancer patients. TCRdb's copy holds only in-frame clones and misses some; the assay was immunoSEQ multiplex PCR. The data contain about 150,000 clones, over 90% of them singletons. The specimen sequenced was blood. These TCRs come from a man in his fifties or sixties in good health.

The rearrangement links TRBV29-1 to TRBJ1-4; 7 nucleotides match TRBD1. Germline V gene sequence: CDR1 SQVTM, CDR2 ANQGSEA. V gave up 6 bases and J gave up 4 bases; unmatched junction bases: 8. This CDR3 is 14 amino acids long. CDR3 nucleotide sequence: TGCAGCGTCCAGAAGACAGGGCGTAATGAAAAACTGTTTTTT. This translates into CSVQKTGRNEKLFF.

This chain links TRBV5-5 with TRBJ1-2; 10 bases are shared with TRBD1. The germline CDR1 and CDR2 sequences are SGHKS and YYEKEE (reference sequence). With V trimmed by 1 base and J by 3 bases, 3 bases remained unmatched. CDR3 length: 15 residues. This CDR3 reads CASSLTGQGDYGYTF. The CDR3 DNA follows: TGTGCCAGCAGCTTGACCGGACAGGGGGACTATGGCTACACCTTC.

CDR3 DNA: TGTGCCACCGAGCGGGGGATACAGAGCACTGAAGCTTTCTTT. Its translation: CATERGIQSTEAFF. The chain links TRBV6-5 to TRBJ1-1, with D possibly being TRBD1 (5 bases). The germline CDR1 and CDR2 sequences are MNHEY and SVGAGI. V was clipped by 10 bases and J by 4 bases, with 19 bases between them. The CDR3 runs 14 residues.

The genes are TRBV28 and TRBJ2-7, with D perhaps matching TRBD1 or TRBD2 (6 bases each). Trimming took off 10 bases at V and 6 bases at J, with 19 bases between the two ends. Germline CDR1 and CDR2: MDHEN and SYDVKM. This CDR3 spans 13 amino acids. The CDR3 coding sequence is TGTGCCACTAGAACGGGGGCCGGGACCGAGCAGTACTTC. Translated, it gives CATRTGAGTEQYF.

The chain employs TRBV6-4 and TRBJ2-3, with 8 bases aligning to TRBD1. V was pared by 6 bases and J by 6 bases, with 5 bases of the junction left unmatched. The CDR3 is 13 residues long. Per germline, CDR1 MRHNA and CDR2 SNTAGT. The CDR3 spells CASSYDRGDTQYF. In DNA, the CDR3 is TGTGCCAGCAGCTATGACAGGGGTGATACGCAGTATTTT.

This chain uses TRBV25-1 with TRBJ2-1, with a weak D call TRBD1 (6 bases). V was pared by 8 bases and J by 6 bases, with 17 bases between. The CDR3 is 14 amino acids. From germline, CDR1 is MGHDK and CDR2 SYGVNS. Written as DNA, the CDR3 is TGTGCCAGCTCCCTGGCAGGGGCCAGCAATGAGCAGTTCTTC. This translates into CASSLAGASNEQFF.

The chain links TRBV29-1 to TRBJ2-2; no reliable D call. CDR3 size: 11 residues. Per the germline V gene, CDR1 is SQVTM and CDR2 is ANQGSEA. V lost 7 bases, J lost 7 bases, and 10 bases lay in between. Written as DNA, the CDR3 is TGCAGCGCAGTCCAGTACGGGGAGCTGTTTTTT. Translated: CSAVQYGELFF.

This chain joins TRBV2 and TRBJ1-1; TRBD1 agrees at 7 bases. This CDR3 contains 14 residues. V lost 5 bases, J lost 0 bases, and 3 bases stayed unmatched. CDR1 and CDR2 (germline): SNHLY, FYNNEI. The CDR3 sequence is CASSSGTVNTEAFF. CDR3 coding DNA: TGTGCCAGCAGTTCCGGGACAGTGAACACTGAAGCTTTCTTT.

V and J are TRBV15 and TRBJ1-2; D gene ambiguous. This CDR3 is built from 16 residues. V lost 2 bases to trimming and J lost 2 bases, with 15 bases between them. The germline gives CDR1 LNHNV, CDR2 YYDKDF (reference sequence). CDR3 residues: CATSRSDLRANYGYTF. DNA of the CDR3: TGTGCCACCAGCAGATCGGATCTCCGGGCCAACTATGGCTACACCTTC.

The rearrangement links TRBV2 to TRBJ2-1; TRBD2 agrees at 11 bases. With V trimmed by 7 bases and J by 6 bases, 5 bases remained unmatched. CDR1 is SNHLY, CDR2 FYNNEI, per germline. The CDR3 runs 14 residues. CDR3 sequence (DNA): TGTGCCAGCACTGGACTAGCGGGCCTCAATGAGCAGTTCTTC. Its translation is CASTGLAGLNEQFF. The full variable domain, completed using reference TRBV2 and TRBJ2-1, is EPEVTQTPSHQVTQMGQEVILRCVPISNHLYFYWYRQILGQKVEFLVSFYNNEISEKSEIFDDQFSVERPDGSNFTLKIRSTKLEDSAMYFCASTGLAGLNEQFFGPGTRLTVL.